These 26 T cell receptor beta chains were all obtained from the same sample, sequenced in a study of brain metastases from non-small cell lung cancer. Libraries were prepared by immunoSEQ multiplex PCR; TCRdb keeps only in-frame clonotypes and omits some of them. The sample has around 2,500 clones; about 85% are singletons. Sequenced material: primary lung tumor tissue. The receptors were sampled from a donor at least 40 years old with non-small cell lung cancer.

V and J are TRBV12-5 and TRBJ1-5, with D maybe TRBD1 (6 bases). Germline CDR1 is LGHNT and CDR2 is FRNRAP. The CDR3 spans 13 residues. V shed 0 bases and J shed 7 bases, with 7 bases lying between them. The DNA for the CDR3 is TGTGCTAGTGGTTTGGTCAGGGGCCAGCCCCAGCATTTT. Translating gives CASGLVRGQPQHF.

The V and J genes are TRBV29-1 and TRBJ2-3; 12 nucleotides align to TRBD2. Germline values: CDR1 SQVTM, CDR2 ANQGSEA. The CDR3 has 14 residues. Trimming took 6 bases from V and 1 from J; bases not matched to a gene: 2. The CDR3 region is CSVSSGRGTDTQYF. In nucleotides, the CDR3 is TGCAGCGTCTCTAGCGGGAGGGGCACAGATACGCAGTATTTT.

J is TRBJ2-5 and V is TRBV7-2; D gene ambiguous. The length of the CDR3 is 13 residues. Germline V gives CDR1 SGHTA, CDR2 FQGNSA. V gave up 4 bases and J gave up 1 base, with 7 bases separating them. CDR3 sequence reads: CASSSPVQETQYF. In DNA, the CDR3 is TGTGCCAGCAGCTCCCCAGTCCAAGAGACCCAGTACTTC.

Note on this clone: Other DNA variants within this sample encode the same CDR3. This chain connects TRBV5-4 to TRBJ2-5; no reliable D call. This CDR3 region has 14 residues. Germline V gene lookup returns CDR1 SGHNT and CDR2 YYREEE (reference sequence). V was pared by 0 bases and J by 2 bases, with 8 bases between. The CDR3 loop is CASSLGQQQETQYF. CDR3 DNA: TGTGCCAGCAGCTTGGGGCAACAACAAGAGACCCAGTACTTC.

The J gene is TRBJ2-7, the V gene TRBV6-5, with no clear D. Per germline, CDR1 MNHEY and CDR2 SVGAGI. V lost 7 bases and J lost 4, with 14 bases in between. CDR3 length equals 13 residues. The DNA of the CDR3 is TGTGCCAGCACCCCGGCCCTAGAATACGAGCAGTACTTC. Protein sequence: CASTPALEYEQYF.

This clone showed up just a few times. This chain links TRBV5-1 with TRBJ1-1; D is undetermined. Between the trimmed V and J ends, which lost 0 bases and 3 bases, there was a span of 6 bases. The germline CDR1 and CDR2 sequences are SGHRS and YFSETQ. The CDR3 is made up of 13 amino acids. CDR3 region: CASSLGEDTEAFF. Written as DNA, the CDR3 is TGCGCCAGCAGCTTGGGGGAGGACACTGAAGCTTTCTTT.

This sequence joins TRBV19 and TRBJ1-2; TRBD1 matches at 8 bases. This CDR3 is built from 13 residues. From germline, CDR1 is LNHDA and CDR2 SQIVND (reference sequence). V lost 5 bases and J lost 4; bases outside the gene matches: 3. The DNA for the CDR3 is TGTGCCAGTAGTGTAACAGGGGGCTATGGCTACACCTTC. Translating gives CASSVTGGYGYTF.

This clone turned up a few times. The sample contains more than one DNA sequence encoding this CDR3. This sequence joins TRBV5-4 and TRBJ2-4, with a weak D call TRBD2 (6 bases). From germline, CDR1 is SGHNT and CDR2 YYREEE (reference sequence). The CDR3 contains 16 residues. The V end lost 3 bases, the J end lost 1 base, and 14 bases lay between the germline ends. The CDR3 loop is CASSSGGTSAKNIQYF. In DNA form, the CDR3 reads TGTGCCAGCAGCTCGGGCGGGACCTCTGCCAAAAACATTCAGTACTTC.

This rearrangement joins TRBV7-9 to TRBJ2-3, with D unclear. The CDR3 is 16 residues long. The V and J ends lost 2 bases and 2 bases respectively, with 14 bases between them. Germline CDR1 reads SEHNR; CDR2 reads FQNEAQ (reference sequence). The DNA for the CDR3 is TGTGCCAGCAGCTTATATAGCCTCTCGTCCACAGATACGCAGTATTTT. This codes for CASSLYSLSSTDTQYF.

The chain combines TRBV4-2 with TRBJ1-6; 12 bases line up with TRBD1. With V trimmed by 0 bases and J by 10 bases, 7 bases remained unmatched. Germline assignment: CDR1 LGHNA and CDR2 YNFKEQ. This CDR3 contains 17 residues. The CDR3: CASSQDSSGTGGSPLHF. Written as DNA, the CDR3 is TGTGCCAGCAGCCAAGATAGCTCCGGGACAGGGGGCTCACCCCTCCACTTT.

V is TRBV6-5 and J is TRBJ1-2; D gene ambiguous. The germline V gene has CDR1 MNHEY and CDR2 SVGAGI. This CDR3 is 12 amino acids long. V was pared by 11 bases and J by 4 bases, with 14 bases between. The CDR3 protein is CASYRDGYGYTF. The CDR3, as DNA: TGTGCCTCCTACCGGGATGGCTATGGCTACACCTTC.

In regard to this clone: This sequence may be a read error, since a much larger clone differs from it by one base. This CDR3 reads CASRLGTGSTEAFF. DNA of the CDR3: TGTGCCAGCAGACTCGGGACAGGGAGCACTGAAGCTTTCTTT. The rearrangement uses TRBV14 and TRBJ1-1; 9 nucleotides match TRBD1. The V gene's germline CDR1 is SGHDN and CDR2 FVKESK. This CDR3 is built from 14 residues. Trimming cost V 6 bases and J 4 bases; bases outside gene matches: 6.

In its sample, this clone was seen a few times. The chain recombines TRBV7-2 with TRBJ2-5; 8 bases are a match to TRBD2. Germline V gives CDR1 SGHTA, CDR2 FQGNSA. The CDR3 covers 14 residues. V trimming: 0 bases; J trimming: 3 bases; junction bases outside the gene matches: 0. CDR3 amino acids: CASSLASGKETQYF. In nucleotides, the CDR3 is TGTGCCAGCAGCTTAGCTAGCGGGAAAGAGACCCAGTACTTC.

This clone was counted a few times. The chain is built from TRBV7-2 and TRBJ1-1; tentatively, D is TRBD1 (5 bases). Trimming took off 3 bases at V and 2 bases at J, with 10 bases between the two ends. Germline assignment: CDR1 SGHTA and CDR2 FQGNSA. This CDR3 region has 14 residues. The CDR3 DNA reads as TGTGCCAGCAGCTTCTCAGGGACCAACACTGAAGCTTTCTTT. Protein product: CASSFSGTNTEAFF.

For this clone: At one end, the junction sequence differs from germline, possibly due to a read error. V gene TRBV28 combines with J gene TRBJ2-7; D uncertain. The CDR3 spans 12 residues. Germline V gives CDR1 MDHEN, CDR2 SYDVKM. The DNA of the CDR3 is TGTACCAGCAGTCTGATCTCCTACGAGCAGTACTTC. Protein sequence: CTSSLISYEQYF.

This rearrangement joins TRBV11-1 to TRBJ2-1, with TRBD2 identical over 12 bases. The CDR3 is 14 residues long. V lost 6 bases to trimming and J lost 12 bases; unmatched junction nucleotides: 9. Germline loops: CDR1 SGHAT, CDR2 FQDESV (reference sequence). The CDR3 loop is CASRGGLAGSRQFF. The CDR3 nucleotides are TGTGCCAGCAGAGGGGGACTAGCGGGTTCGAGGCAGTTCTTC.

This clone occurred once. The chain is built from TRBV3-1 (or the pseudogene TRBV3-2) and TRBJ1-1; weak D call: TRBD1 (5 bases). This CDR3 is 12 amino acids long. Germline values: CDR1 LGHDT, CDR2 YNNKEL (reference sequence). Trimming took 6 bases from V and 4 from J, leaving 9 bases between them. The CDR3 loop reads CASRGEITEAFF. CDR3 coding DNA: TGTGCCAGCAGAGGGGAGATCACTGAAGCTTTCTTT.

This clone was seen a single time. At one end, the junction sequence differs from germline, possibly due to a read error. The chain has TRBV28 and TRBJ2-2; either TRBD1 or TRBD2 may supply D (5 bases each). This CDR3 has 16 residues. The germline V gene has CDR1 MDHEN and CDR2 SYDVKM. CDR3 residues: CASSLLPRQSTGKLFF. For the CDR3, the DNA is TGTGCCAGCAGTCTATTACCGAGACAGAGCACCGGGAAGCTGTTTTTT.

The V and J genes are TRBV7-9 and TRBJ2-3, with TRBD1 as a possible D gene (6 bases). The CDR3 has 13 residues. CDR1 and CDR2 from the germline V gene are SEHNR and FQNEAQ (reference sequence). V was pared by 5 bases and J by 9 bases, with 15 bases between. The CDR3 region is CASSPQQGATQYF. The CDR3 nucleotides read TGTGCCAGCAGCCCCCAACAGGGCGCGACGCAGTATTTT.

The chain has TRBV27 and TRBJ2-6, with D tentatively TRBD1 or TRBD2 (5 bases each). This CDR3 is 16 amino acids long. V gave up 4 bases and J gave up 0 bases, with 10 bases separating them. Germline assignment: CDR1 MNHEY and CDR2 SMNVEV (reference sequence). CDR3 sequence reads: CASSSGRLSGANVLTF. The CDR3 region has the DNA TGTGCCAGCAGTTCGGGACGGCTCTCTGGGGCCAACGTCCTGACTTTC.

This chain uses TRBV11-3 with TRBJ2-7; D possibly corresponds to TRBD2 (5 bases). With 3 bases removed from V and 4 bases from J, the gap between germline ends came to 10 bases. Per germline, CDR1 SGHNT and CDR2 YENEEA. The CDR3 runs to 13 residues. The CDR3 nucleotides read TGTGCCAGCAGCTTGCCGGGGAAGTACGAGCAGTACTTC. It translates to CASSLPGKYEQYF.

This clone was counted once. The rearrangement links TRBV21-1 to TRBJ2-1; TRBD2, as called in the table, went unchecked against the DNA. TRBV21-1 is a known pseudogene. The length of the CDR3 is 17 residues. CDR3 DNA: TGTGCCAACAGCAAAGGGTCTAGCGGGAGGGCCATGAATGAGCAGTTCTTC. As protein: CANSKGSSGRAMNEQFF.

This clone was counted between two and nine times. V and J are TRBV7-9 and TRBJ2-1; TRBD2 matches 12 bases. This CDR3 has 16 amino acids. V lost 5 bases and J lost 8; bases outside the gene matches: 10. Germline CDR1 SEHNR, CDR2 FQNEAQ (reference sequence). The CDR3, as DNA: TGTGCCAGCAGCCTGCCAGTCTCTAGCGGGAGGGATGAGCAGTTCTTC. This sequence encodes CASSLPVSSGRDEQFF. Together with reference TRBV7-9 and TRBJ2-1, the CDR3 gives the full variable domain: DTGVSQNPRHKITKRGQNVTFRCDPISEHNRLYWYRQTLGQGPEFLTYFQNEAQLEKSRLLSDRFSAERPKGSFSTLEIQRTEQGDSAMYLCASSLPVSSGRDEQFFGPGTRLTVL.

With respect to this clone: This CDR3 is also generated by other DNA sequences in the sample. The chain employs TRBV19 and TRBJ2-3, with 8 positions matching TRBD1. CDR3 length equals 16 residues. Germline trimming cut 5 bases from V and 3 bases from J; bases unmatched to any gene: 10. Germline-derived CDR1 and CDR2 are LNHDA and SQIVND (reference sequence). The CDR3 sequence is CASSFGGTGVTDTQYF. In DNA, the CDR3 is TGTGCCAGTAGTTTTGGGGGGACAGGCGTTACAGATACGCAGTATTTT.

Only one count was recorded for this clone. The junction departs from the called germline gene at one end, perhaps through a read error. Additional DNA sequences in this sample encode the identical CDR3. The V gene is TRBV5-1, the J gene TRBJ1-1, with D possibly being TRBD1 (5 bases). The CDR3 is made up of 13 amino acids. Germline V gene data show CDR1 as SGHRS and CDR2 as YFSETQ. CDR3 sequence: CASSLAGDPEAFF. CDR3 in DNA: TGCGCCAGTAGCTTGGCGGGGGATCCTGAAGCTTTCTTT. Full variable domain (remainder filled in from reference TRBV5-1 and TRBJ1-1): KAGVTQTPRYLIKTRGQQVTLSCSPISGHRSVSWYQQTPGQGLQFLFEYFSETQRNKGNFPGRFSGRQFSNSRSEMNVSTLELGDSALYLCASSLAGDPEAFFGQGTRLTVV.

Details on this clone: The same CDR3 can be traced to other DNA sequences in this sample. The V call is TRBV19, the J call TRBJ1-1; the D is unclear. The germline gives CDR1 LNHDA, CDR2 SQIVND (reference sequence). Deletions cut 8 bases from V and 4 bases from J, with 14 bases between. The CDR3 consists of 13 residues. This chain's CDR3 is CASRAQGGTEAFF. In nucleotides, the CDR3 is TGTGCCAGTCGGGCCCAAGGAGGCACTGAAGCTTTCTTT.